This passage covers 17 T cell receptor beta chains from one sample sequenced in a study of cytomegalovirus exposure and HLA in healthy donors. Amplification used 60 Vbeta primers and 13 Jbeta primers. The method was immunoSEQ multiplex PCR; TCRdb's version includes in-frame clones alone and lacks a portion of them. Among some 200,000 clones listed, 75% to 85% were seen once. The specimen was PBMCs. The receptors were gathered from a woman in her thirties or forties in good health and CMV-seronegative.

The rearrangement links TRBV6-5 to TRBJ2-3; 10 bases fit TRBD1. The V gene's germline CDR1 is MNHEY and CDR2 SVGAGI. V gave up 4 bases and J gave up 6 bases; unmatched junction bases: 10. This CDR3 region has 16 residues. CDR3 in amino acids: CASSSQKTGGSDTQYF. CDR3 DNA sequence: TGTGCCAGCAGTTCTCAAAAGACAGGGGGCTCGGATACGCAGTATTTT.

The gene calls are TRBV2 and TRBJ2-5; the D gene is possibly TRBD2 (5 bases). Germline V gene data show CDR1 as SNHLY and CDR2 as FYNNEI. Deletions cut 8 bases from V and 6 bases from J, with 13 bases between. The CDR3 has 12 residues. Here the CDR3 reads CASAGDSKTQYF. DNA of the CDR3: TGTGCCAGCGCGGGCGACTCGAAGACCCAGTACTTC.

V gene TRBV15 combines with J gene TRBJ2-1; no firm D call. This CDR3 comprises 16 residues. Germline V lookup: CDR1 LNHNV, CDR2 YYDKDF (reference sequence). With 1 base removed from V and 0 bases from J, the gap between germline ends came to 10 bases. CDR3 residues: CATSRGDPSSYNEQFF. CDR3 DNA: TGTGCCACCAGCAGAGGAGATCCAAGCTCCTACAATGAGCAGTTCTTC. Full variable domain (rest looked up from reference TRBV15 and TRBJ2-1): DAMVIQNPRYQVTQFGKPVTLSCSQTLNHNVMYWYQQKSSQAPKLLFHYYDKDFNNEADTPDNFQSRRPNTSFCFLDIRSPGLGDTAMYLCATSRGDPSSYNEQFFGPGTRLTVL.

Regarding this clone: The junction departs from the called germline gene at one end, perhaps through a read error. CDR3 in DNA: TGCGCCAGCACCAGATATCCACCCCGCTTC. This translates into CASTRYPPRF. The J gene is TRBJ1-2, the V gene TRBV4-1, with no clear D. There are 10 residues in the CDR3. Germline V gene lookup returns CDR1 MGHRA and CDR2 YSYEKL.

This clone was seen once. The CDR3: CARSFRGEREGGNGELFF. The CDR3 region has the DNA TGTGCCAGAAGCTTTAGAGGGGAGCGGGAGGGCGGTAACGGGGAGCTGTTTTTT. The chain uses TRBV5-3 and TRBJ2-2; 10 bases map to TRBD2. TRBV5-3 is sorted into the ORF group, with uncertain function. The CDR3 length is 18 residues. Germline trimming cut 2 bases from V and 7 bases from J; bases unmatched to any gene: 14.

This chain connects TRBV11-2 to TRBJ2-1; TRBD1 might be the D (5 bases). V lost 4 bases and J lost 6, with 10 bases in between. Looked up from germline, CDR1 is SGHAT and CDR2 is FQNNGV. The CDR3 length is 13 residues. This CDR3 is CASSYITGNEQFF. In DNA, the CDR3 is TGTGCCAGCAGCTATATTACAGGCAATGAGCAGTTCTTC.

The V and J genes are TRBV28 and TRBJ1-1; no clear D gene. Deletions cut 4 bases from V and 0 bases from J, with 12 bases between. This CDR3 is 15 amino acids long. Germline V lookup: CDR1 MDHEN, CDR2 SYDVKM. The CDR3 here is CASSSTGYLNTEAFF. In DNA, the CDR3 is TGTGCCAGCAGTTCTACGGGGTACTTGAACACTGAAGCTTTCTTT.

The chain carries TRBV15 and TRBJ1-2, with 8 bases matching TRBD1. The germline V gene has CDR1 LNHNV and CDR2 YYDKDF (reference sequence). This CDR3 is built from 15 residues. V shed 1 base, J shed 4 bases, and the junction held 5 bases outside the gene matches. The chain's CDR3 is CATSRVDDRGYGYTF. The CDR3 nucleotides read TGTGCCACCAGCAGAGTCGACGACAGGGGCTATGGCTACACCTTC.

This rearrangement joins TRBV6-5 to TRBJ2-7, with D perhaps TRBD2 (6 bases). Trimming took off 2 bases at V and 7 bases at J, with 15 bases between the two ends. The CDR3 totals 14 residues. CDR1 and CDR2 (germline): MNHEY, SVGAGI. This chain's CDR3 is CASSYTGDRGEQYF. The CDR3 region has the DNA TGTGCCAGCAGTTACACGGGGGACCGGGGGGAGCAGTACTTC.

The CDR3 DNA reads as TGTGCCAGCAGTTTTACGCCCGGGGCTGGGGGACTACAGGGCCCAGATACGCAGTATTTT. Its protein product is CASSFTPGAGGLQGPDTQYF. This chain connects TRBV27 to TRBJ2-3; D possibly corresponds to TRBD2 (7 bases). V dropped 3 bases and J dropped 4 bases, with 29 bases sitting between them. This CDR3 region has 20 residues. Germline lookup yields CDR1 MNHEY and CDR2 SMNVEV (reference sequence).

The chain employs TRBV7-9 and TRBJ2-1; TRBD2 agrees at 10 bases. The CDR3 totals 16 residues. The V segment lost 1 base and the J segment 2 bases; nucleotides outside the gene matches: 2. CDR1 SEHNR and CDR2 FQNEAQ come from the germline V gene (reference sequence). Written as DNA, the CDR3 is TGTGCCAGCAGCTTAGGAGCGGGAGGGCCCTACAATGAGCAGTTCTTC. Protein product: CASSLGAGGPYNEQFF. Drawing the rest from reference TRBV7-9 and TRBJ2-1, the complete variable domain is DTGVSQNPRHKITKRGQNVTFRCDPISEHNRLYWYRQTLGQGPEFLTYFQNEAQLEKSRLLSDRFSAERPKGSFSTLEIQRTEQGDSAMYLCASSLGAGGPYNEQFFGPGTRLTVL.

V gene TRBV4-1 combines with J gene TRBJ2-3; a possible D gene is TRBD2 (5 bases). Germline V gene sequence: CDR1 MGHRA, CDR2 YSYEKL. This CDR3 has 14 amino acids. V lost 1 base and J lost 0, with 5 bases in between. The CDR3 DNA reads as TGCGCCAGCAGCCAAGCGGGGAGCACAGATACGCAGTATTTT. This encodes CASSQAGSTDTQYF.

Only a few counts were recorded for this clone. The V and J genes are TRBV7-8 and TRBJ2-7; 10 bases map to TRBD2. J gave up 2 bases and V 4 bases, and 5 bases lay outside the gene matches. Germline V CDR1 and CDR2: SGHVS, FQNEAQ. This CDR3 has 15 amino acids. In DNA, the CDR3 is TGTGCCAGCAGCTACCGGACTAGCGGTACCTACGAGCAGTACTTC. Its protein product is CASSYRTSGTYEQYF.

CDR3 coding DNA: TGTGCCAGCAGAATCTTTGTAAAGCGATACGAGCAGTACTTC. This gives the protein CASRIFVKRYEQYF. The V gene is TRBV27, the J gene TRBJ2-7, with unresolved D. Germline V gives CDR1 MNHEY, CDR2 SMNVEV (reference sequence). This CDR3 has 14 residues. V was clipped by 6 bases and J by 4 bases, with 16 bases between them.

This clone was seen a handful of times. The V call is TRBV9, the J call TRBJ1-1; no definite D call. Trimming removed 0 bases from V and 6 bases from J, with 9 bases in between. The V gene's germline CDR1 is SGDLS and CDR2 YYNGEE. This CDR3 spans 13 amino acids. CDR3 coding DNA: TGTGCCAGCAGCGTAGCCGGGTTTTCTGAAGCTTTCTTT. This encodes CASSVAGFSEAFF. Drawing the rest from reference TRBV9 and TRBJ1-1, the complete variable domain is DSGVTQTPKHLITATGQRVTLRCSPRSGDLSVYWYQQSLDQGLQFLIQYYNGEERAKGNILERFSAQQFPDLHSELNLSSLELGDSALYFCASSVAGFSEAFFGQGTRLTVV.

This clone was counted a few times. V and J are TRBV5-1 and TRBJ1-1; possibly TRBD1 for D (5 bases). Trimming shortened V by 4 bases and J by 0 bases, and 13 bases separated the two germline ends. This CDR3 is built from 15 residues. CDR1 is SGHRS and CDR2 is YFSETQ in the germline V gene. The CDR3 region has the DNA TGCGCCAGCAGCACCGTACAGGCGTTGAACACTGAAGCTTTCTTT. This gives the protein CASSTVQALNTEAFF. The full variable domain, in which reference TRBV5-1 and TRBJ1-1 provide the parts outside the CDR3, is KAGVTQTPRYLIKTRGQQVTLSCSPISGHRSVSWYQQTPGQGLQFLFEYFSETQRNKGNFPGRFSGRQFSNSRSEMNVSTLELGDSALYLCASSTVQALNTEAFFGQGTRLTVV.

This chain uses TRBV18 with TRBJ2-1; TRBD1 matches 7 bases. The germline gives CDR1 KGHSH, CDR2 LQKENI. V lost 8 bases and J lost 7; bases outside the gene matches: 8. The CDR3 covers 13 residues. The DNA of the CDR3 is TGTGCCAGCCAATCGGACAGGAGGAATGAGCAGTTCTTC. Translated: CASQSDRRNEQFF.